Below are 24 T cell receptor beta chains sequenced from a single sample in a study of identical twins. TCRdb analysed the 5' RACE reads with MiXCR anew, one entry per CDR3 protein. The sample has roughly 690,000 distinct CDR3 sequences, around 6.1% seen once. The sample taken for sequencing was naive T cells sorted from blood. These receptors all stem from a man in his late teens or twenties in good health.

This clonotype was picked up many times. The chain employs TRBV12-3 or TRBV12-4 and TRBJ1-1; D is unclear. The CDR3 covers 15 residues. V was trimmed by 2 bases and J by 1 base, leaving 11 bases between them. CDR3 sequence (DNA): TGTGCCAGCAGTTTATCTGAGATGGGGAACACTGAAGCTTTCTTT. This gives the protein CASSLSEMGNTEAFF.

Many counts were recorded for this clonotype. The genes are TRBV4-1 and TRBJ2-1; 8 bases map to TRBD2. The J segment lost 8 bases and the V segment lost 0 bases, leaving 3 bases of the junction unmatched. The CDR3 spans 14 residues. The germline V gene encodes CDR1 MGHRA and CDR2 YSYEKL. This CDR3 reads CASSQDRGGDEQFF. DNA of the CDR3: TGCGCCAGCAGCCAAGATCGGGGGGGCGATGAGCAGTTCTTC.

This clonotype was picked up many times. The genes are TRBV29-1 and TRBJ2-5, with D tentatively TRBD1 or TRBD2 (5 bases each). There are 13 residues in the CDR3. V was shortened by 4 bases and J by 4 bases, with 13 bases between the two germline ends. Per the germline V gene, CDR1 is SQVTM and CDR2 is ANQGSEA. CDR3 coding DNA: TGCAGCGTTGGGTTGGGGGTGGGAGAGACCCAGTACTTC. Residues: CSVGLGVGETQYF.

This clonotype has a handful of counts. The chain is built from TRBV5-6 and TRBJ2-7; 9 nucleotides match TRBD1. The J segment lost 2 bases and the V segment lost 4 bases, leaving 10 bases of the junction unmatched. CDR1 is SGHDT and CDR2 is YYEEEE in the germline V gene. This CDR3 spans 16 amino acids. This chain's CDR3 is CASSRKGTGKAYEQYV. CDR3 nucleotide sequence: TGTGCCAGCAGCCGTAAAGGGACAGGGAAAGCCTACGAGCAGTACGTC.

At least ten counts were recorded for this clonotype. The CDR3 spells CSVGGAVVGKLFF. The CDR3 DNA reads as TGCAGCGTTGGAGGGGCAGTAGTTGGAAAACTGTTTTTT. The V call is TRBV29-1, the J call TRBJ1-4; a weak D match, TRBD1 (5 bases). This CDR3 has 13 residues. Trimming removed 4 bases at V and 10 bases at J, with 16 bases between. Germline CDR1 reads SQVTM; CDR2 reads ANQGSEA. The full variable domain, in which reference TRBV29-1 and TRBJ1-4 provide the parts outside the CDR3, is SAVISQKPSRDICQRGTSLTIQCQVDSQVTMMFWYRQQPGQSLTLIATANQGSEATYESGFVIDKFPISRPNLTFSTLTVSNMSPEDSSIYLCSVGGAVVGKLFFGSGTQLSVL.

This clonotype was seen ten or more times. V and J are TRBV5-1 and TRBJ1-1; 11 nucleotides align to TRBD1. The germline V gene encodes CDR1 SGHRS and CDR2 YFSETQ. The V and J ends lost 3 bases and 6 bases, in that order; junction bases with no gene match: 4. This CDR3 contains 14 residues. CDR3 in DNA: TGCGCCAGCAGCTCGGGACAGGGGGATGCTGAAGCTTTCTTT. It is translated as CASSSGQGDAEAFF.

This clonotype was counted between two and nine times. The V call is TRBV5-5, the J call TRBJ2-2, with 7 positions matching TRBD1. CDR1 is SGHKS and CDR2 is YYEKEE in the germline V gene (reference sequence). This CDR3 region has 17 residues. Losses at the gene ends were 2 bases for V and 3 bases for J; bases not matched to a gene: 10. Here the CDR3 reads CASSLGSGQVYTGELFF. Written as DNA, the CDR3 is TGTGCCAGCAGCTTAGGTTCAGGACAGGTGTACACCGGGGAGCTGTTTTTT.

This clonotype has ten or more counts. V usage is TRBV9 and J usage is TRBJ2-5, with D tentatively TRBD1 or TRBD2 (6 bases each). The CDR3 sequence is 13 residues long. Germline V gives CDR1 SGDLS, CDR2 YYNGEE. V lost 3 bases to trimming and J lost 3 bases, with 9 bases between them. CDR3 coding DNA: TGTGCCAGCAGCGCGGGGGCCGAAGAGACCCAGTACTTC. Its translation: CASSAGAEETQYF.

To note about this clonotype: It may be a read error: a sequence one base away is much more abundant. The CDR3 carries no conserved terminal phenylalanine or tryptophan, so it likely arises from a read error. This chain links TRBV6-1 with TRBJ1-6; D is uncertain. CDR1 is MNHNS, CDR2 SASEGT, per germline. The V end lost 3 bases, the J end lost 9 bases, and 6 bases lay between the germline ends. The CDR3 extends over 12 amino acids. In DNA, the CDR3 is TGTGCCAGCAGTGAGGGCGGTTCACCCCTCCACGTT. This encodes CASSEGGSPLHV.

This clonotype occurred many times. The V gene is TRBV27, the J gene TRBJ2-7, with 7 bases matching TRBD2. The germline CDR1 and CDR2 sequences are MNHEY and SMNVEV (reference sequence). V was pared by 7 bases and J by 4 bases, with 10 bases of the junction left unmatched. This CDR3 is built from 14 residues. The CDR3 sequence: CASKVPGGGYEQYF. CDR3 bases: TGTGCCAGCAAAGTTCCGGGAGGAGGTTACGAGCAGTACTTC.

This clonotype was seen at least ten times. The CDR3 region is CASSSYSKTNTGELFF. The CDR3 DNA reads as TGTGCCAGCTCATCCTACTCGAAAACGAACACCGGGGAGCTGTTTTTT. The rearrangement uses TRBV18 and TRBJ2-2; D ambiguous. The V gene's germline CDR1 is KGHSH and CDR2 LQKENI. The V end lost 5 bases, the J end lost 0 bases, and 13 bases lay between the germline ends. This CDR3 is built from 16 residues.

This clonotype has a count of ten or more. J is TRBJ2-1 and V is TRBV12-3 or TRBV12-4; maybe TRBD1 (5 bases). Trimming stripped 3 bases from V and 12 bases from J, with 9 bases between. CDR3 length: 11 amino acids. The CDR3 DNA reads TGTGCCAGCAGTTTTTTGGACATGCAGTTCTTC. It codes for CASSFLDMQFF.

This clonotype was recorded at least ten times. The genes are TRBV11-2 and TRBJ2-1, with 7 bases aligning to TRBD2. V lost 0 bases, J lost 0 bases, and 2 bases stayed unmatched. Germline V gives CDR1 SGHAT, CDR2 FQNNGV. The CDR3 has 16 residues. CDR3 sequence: CASSLEREDSYNEQFF. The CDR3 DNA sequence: TGTGCCAGCAGCTTAGAACGGGAGGACTCCTACAATGAGCAGTTCTTC. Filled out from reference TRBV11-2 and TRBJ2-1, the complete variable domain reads EAGVAQSPRYKIIEKRQSVAFWCNPISGHATLYWYQQILGQGPKLLIQFQNNGVVDDSQLPKDRFSAERLKGVDSTLKIQPAKLEDSAVYLCASSLEREDSYNEQFFGPGTRLTVL.

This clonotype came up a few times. The DNA for the CDR3 is TGTGCTAGTGGTTCGGGTAAATGGGCCGATGAGCAGTTCTTC. Translated, it gives CASGSGKWADEQFF. The chain carries TRBV12-5 and TRBJ2-1; no definite D call. V shed 4 bases and J shed 8 bases, with 15 bases lying between them. Germline CDR1 LGHNT, CDR2 FRNRAP. The CDR3 is 14 amino acids.

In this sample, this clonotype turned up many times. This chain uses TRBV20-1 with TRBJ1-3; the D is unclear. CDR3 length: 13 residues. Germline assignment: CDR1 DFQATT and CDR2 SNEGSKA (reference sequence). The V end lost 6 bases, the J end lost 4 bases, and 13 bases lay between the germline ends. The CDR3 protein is CSALSAPGNTIYF. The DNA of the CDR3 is TGCAGTGCCTTATCAGCTCCCGGAAACACCATATATTTT.

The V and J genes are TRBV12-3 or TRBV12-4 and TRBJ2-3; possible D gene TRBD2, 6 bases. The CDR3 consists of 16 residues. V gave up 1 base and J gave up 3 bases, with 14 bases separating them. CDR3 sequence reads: CASSLGAGLGTDTQYF. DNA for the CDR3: TGTGCCAGCAGTTTAGGTGCGGGGCTAGGGACAGATACGCAGTATTTT.

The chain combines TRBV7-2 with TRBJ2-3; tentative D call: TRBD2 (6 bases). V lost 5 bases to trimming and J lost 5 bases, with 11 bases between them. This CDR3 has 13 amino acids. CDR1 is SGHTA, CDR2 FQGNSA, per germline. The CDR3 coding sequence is TGTGCCAGCAGCCGGGACTCCCGAGATACGCAGTATTTT. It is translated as CASSRDSRDTQYF.

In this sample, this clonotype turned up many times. The CDR3 sequence is CASMSIGRAGDTQYF. CDR3 in DNA: TGTGCCAGCATGTCGATCGGGAGGGCCGGTGATACGCAGTATTTT. The genes are TRBV7-2 and TRBJ2-3; 8 bases are shared with TRBD2. Germline V lookup: CDR1 SGHTA, CDR2 FQGNSA. V gave up 7 bases and J gave up 6 bases; unmatched junction bases: 12. This CDR3 has 15 amino acids.

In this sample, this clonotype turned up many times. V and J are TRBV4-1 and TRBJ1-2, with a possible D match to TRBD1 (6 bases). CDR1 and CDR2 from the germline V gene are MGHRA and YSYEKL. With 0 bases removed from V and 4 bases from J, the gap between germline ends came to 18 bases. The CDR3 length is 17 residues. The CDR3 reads CASSQDPFPGEGYGYTF. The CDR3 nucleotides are TGCGCCAGCAGCCAAGATCCGTTCCCAGGGGAAGGCTATGGCTACACCTTC.

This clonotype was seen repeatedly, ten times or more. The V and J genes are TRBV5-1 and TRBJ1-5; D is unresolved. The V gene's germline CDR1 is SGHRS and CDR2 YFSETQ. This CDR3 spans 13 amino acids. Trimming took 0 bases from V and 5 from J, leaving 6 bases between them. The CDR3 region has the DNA TGCGCCAGCAGCTTGGATGTGTATCAGCCCCAGCATTTT. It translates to CASSLDVYQPQHF.

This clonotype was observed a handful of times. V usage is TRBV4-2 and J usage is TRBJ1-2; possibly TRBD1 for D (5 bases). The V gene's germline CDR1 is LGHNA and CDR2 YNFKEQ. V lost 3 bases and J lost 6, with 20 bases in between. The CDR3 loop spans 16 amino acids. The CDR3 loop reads CASSHRSQGILDGYTF. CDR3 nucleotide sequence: TGTGCCAGCAGCCATCGCAGTCAGGGAATCCTGGATGGCTACACCTTC.

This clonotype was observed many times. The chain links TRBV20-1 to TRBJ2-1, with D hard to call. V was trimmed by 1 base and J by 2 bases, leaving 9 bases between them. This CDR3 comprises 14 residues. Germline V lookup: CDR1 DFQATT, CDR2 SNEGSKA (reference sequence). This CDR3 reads CSARVGVPYNEQFF. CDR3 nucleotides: TGCAGTGCTAGAGTTGGGGTACCCTACAATGAGCAGTTCTTC.

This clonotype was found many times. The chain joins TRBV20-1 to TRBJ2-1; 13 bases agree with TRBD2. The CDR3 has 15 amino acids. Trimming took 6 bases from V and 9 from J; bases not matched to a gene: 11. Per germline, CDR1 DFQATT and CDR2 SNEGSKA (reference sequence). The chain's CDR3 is CSARRTSGRAVEQFF. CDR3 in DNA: TGCAGTGCGAGAAGAACTAGCGGGAGGGCCGTTGAGCAGTTCTTC.

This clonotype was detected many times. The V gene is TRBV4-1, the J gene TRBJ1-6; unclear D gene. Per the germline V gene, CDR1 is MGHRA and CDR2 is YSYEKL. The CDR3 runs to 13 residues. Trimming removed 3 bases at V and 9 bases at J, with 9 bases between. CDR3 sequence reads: CASSQEKGSPLHF. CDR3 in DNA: TGCGCCAGCAGCCAGGAAAAAGGTTCACCCCTCCACTTT.